The clone carrying this TCR beta chain turned up a few times. The antigen remains unidentified. These data are taken from a study of identical twins. Study-level points and caveats: The study found weaker excess twin sharing in beta out-of-frame sequences.

The CDR3 has 17 amino acids. Germline V gene lookup returns CDR1 MNHEY and CDR2 SMNVEV (reference sequence). V was shortened by 4 bases and J by 2 bases, with 19 bases between the two germline ends. Unique molecular identifiers were present on the cDNA, which also gained a universal primer site by template switching. TCRdb re-called the 5' RACE reads through MiXCR, storing one row per CDR3 protein. The sample yields fewer than 900,000 distinct CDR3 sequences, less than 25% seen once. The data also belong to a second study, concerning T cells expressing NK-cell markers. Turning to that study: The study drew TCR beta repertoires from sorted CD3+CD56+NKG2C+, CD3+CD56+NKG2C- and CD3+CD56-NKG2C+ T cells. For several experiments, T cell sorting was restricted to the alpha-beta TCR population by means of an anti-gamma-delta TCR antibody.

Sequencing input: PBMCs. V usage is TRBV27 and J usage is TRBJ2-3; possibly TRBD1 or TRBD2 for D (6 bases each). This TCR was recovered from a woman in her late teens or twenties in good health. This chain's CDR3 is CASSSGRGQPYTDTQYF. In DNA, the CDR3 is TGTGCCAGCAGTTCTGGACGGGGGCAGCCCTACACAGATACGCAGTATTTT.